This T cell receptor (beta chain) derives from a study of CD8 T cells in ankylosing spondylitis (dated by TCRdb to the late 2010s). Broadly, across the study: T cell receptor beta repertoires were profiled in healthy donors and ankylosing spondylitis patients so that disease-linked TCR variants could be found. Peripheral blood was sampled, and synovial fluid was additionally collected from ankylosing spondylitis patients. The whole study cohort included roughly 110 healthy donors and roughly 24 ankylosing spondylitis patients. Broad study findings and their caveats: Some of the motif variants had been reported before in the synovial fluid and blood of reactive arthritis patients, a finding that suggests common disease-initiation mechanisms. A TCR beta motif made up of about eight highly homologous amino acid variants appeared to be characteristic of blood from ankylosing spondylitis patients. A CD8+ phenotype was shown by the disease-linked clones, which were found at relatively low frequencies in peripheral blood. Significant enrichment of the disease-linked clones was reported in matched synovial fluid samples from ankylosing spondylitis patients.

Sequencer: Illumina HiSeq 2500. Quantitative 5'-RACE with molecular barcodes was used to prepare TCR beta libraries. Turning to the authors' computational methods: A new computational method based on a probabilistic model of VDJ rearrangement was used to identify disease-linked TCR variants. TCRdb handled the public reads itself, with Q25 trimming in fastp and clone calling in MiXCR, and kept productive beta chains. Records with the same CDR3 protein are collapsed into one entry carrying the most frequent genes and DNA. The V and J calls and clone size come from TCRdb's table, not from the authors' own analysis. Present in this sample are under 550,000 distinct CDR3 sequences, roughly 26% of which were seen just once. The ten largest make up 0.89% of the sample. This clonotype was seen more than once but under ten times. Its antigen target is currently unknown. The record has no base qualities; no much larger clone is one base away.

From cysteine to phenylalanine, the CDR3 is 17 amino acids long. The read is trimmed to its CDR3 DNA, 51 bases read in frame from base 1. CDR1 and CDR2, looked up from the germline V gene, are SGHNT and YENEEA. The trim is 1 base for V and 3 bases for J, with a gap of 18 bases between the germline ends. Here the chain combines TRBV11-3 and TRBJ1-1; perhaps TRBD1 is the D gene, with 5 bases matching. This clonotype originated in a male donor with ankylosing spondylitis. Sequencing was done on a sample of blood, either unsorted or a sorted T cell fraction (not recorded which). The nucleotides are TGTGCCAGCAGCTTAGGTGAGCGAACCTGGGGGGACACTGAAGCTTTCTTT. It specifies CASSLGERTWGDTEAFF.